The next 30 T cell receptor beta chains were all read from a single sample in a study of identical twins. TCRdb re-derived calls from the 5' RACE reads in MiXCR, one entry per CDR3 protein. Of 700,000 or so distinct CDR3 sequences in the sample, over 20% were seen once. The same sample was also used in a study of T cells expressing NK-cell markers.

Sequencing was done on a sample of PBMCs. The receptors stem from a woman between 18 and 29 years old in good health.

This clonotype was counted only a few times. J is TRBJ2-5 and V is TRBV5-6; D gene uncertain. This CDR3 spans 14 amino acids. Per the germline V gene, CDR1 is SGHDT and CDR2 is YYEEEE. V lost 4 bases and J lost 5, with 15 bases in between. CDR3 region: CASSALSGRETQYF. As DNA, the CDR3 is TGTGCCAGCAGCGCCCTCTCGGGTCGGGAGACCCAGTACTTC.

This clonotype was found many times. The gene calls are TRBV6-1 and TRBJ2-3, with 11 bases fitting TRBD2. The CDR3 extends over 15 amino acids. Trimming took 5 bases from V and 5 from J; bases not matched to a gene: 6. Germline loops: CDR1 MNHNS, CDR2 SASEGT. CDR3 sequence (DNA): TGTGCCAGCAGTCTGACTAGCGGGGATGGAGATACGCAGTATTTT. Translation: CASSLTSGDGDTQYF.

This clonotype was seen a few times. DNA of the CDR3: TGTGCCAGCTCACTATACACATCCCCTGGAAACACCATATATTTT. Amino acids: CASSLYTSPGNTIYF. This chain links TRBV18 with TRBJ1-3; D call uncertain. The CDR3 length is 15 residues. Trimming removed 4 bases at V and 2 bases at J, with 12 bases between. Germline V lookup: CDR1 KGHSH, CDR2 LQKENI.

A few counts support this clonotype. V usage is TRBV12-3 or TRBV12-4 and J usage is TRBJ1-2, with D unresolved. Trimming removed 8 bases from V and 2 bases from J, with 6 bases in between. The CDR3 has 11 amino acids. CDR3 protein: CASVANYGYTF. The CDR3 DNA reads as TGTGCCAGCGTGGCCAACTATGGCTACACCTTC.

The V gene is TRBV7-9, the J gene TRBJ2-7; D is undetermined. In germline, CDR1 is SEHNR, CDR2 FQNEAQ (reference sequence). V was trimmed by 5 bases and J by 1 base, leaving 15 bases between them. The CDR3 consists of 15 residues. The CDR3, as DNA: TGTGCCAGCAGCCCCGGTACAGTGGATTCCTACGAGCAGTACTTC. This sequence encodes CASSPGTVDSYEQYF.

J is TRBJ2-5 and V is TRBV9; D might be TRBD1 or TRBD2, each matching 5 bases. The V and J ends lost 0 bases and 7 bases respectively, with 16 bases between them. From germline, CDR1 is SGDLS and CDR2 YYNGEE. This CDR3 has 15 residues. CDR3: CASSVGDGSQRTQYF. The DNA for the CDR3 is TGTGCCAGCAGCGTAGGGGACGGCAGTCAGCGGACCCAGTACTTC.

The chain uses TRBV5-1 and TRBJ2-7, with 9 bases matching TRBD1. V dropped 4 bases and J dropped 7; count of bases not matched to a gene: 6. CDR3 length: 13 amino acids. The germline gives CDR1 SGHRS, CDR2 YFSETQ. This chain's CDR3 is CASSAIQGAEQYF. The CDR3 DNA follows: TGCGCCAGCAGCGCGATACAGGGGGCAGAGCAGTACTTC.

The rearrangement uses TRBV15 and TRBJ2-1; D gene uncertain. V was pared by 3 bases and J by 10 bases, with 16 bases between. CDR3 length: 14 residues. The germline gives CDR1 LNHNV, CDR2 YYDKDF (reference sequence). The CDR3 loop reads CATSSEHHSGEQFF. CDR3 DNA: TGTGCCACCAGCAGTGAACACCATAGTGGCGAGCAGTTCTTC. Using reference TRBV15 and TRBJ2-1 for the parts outside the CDR3, the full variable domain is DAMVIQNPRYQVTQFGKPVTLSCSQTLNHNVMYWYQQKSSQAPKLLFHYYDKDFNNEADTPDNFQSRRPNTSFCFLDIRSPGLGDTAMYLCATSSEHHSGEQFFGPGTRLTVL.

V is TRBV5-4 and J is TRBJ2-7; maybe TRBD2 (5 bases). The CDR3 totals 11 residues. From germline, CDR1 is SGHNT and CDR2 YYREEE (reference sequence). With 6 bases removed from V and 6 bases from J, the gap between germline ends came to 10 bases. The CDR3 region is CASTFRGEQYF. The CDR3 region has the DNA TGTGCCAGCACCTTTCGGGGCGAGCAGTACTTC.

The CDR3 here is CASSALARSQETQYF. CDR3 in DNA: TGTGCCAGCAGTGCTTTGGCGAGGAGTCAAGAGACCCAGTACTTC. V and J are TRBV6-1 and TRBJ2-5; D gene uncertain. This CDR3 comprises 15 residues. Trimming took 4 bases from V and 2 from J, leaving 14 bases between them. Germline assignment: CDR1 MNHNS and CDR2 SASEGT.

This clonotype has just a few counts. CDR3: CASSRKGVSEAFF. CDR3 DNA: TGTGCCAGCAGCCGGAAGGGAGTTAGTGAAGCTTTCTTT. This chain uses TRBV3-1 with TRBJ1-1; no clear D gene. The CDR3 is 13 residues long. V gave up 4 bases and J gave up 7 bases, with 13 bases separating them. Germline assignment: CDR1 LGHDT and CDR2 YNNKEL (reference sequence). The full variable domain, completed using reference TRBV3-1 and TRBJ1-1, is DTAVSQTPKYLVTQMGNDKSIKCEQNLGHDTMYWYKQDSKKFLKIMFSYNNKELIINETVPNRFSPKSPDKAHLNLHINSLELGDSAVYFCASSRKGVSEAFFGQGTRLTVV.

This clonotype was seen a few times. This chain links TRBV12-3 or TRBV12-4 with TRBJ2-3, with TRBD2 matching 10 bases. The ends lost 5 bases at V and 2 bases at J; junction bases unmatched: 7. The CDR3 consists of 16 residues. The CDR3 reads CASSPERGGYTDTQYF. The CDR3 coding sequence is TGTGCCAGCAGTCCTGAGCGGGGGGGCTACACAGATACGCAGTATTTT.

This clonotype was seen more than once but under ten times. The CDR3 nucleotides read TGCAGTGCTACCGGGAGGGCCAACTCCTACGAGCAGTACTTC. Residues: CSATGRANSYEQYF. V is TRBV20-1 and J is TRBJ2-7, with TRBD2 matching 8 bases. V dropped 4 bases and J dropped 0; count of bases not matched to a gene: 5. Germline V gene lookup returns CDR1 DFQATT and CDR2 SNEGSKA (reference sequence). This CDR3 spans 14 amino acids.

This clonotype appeared a few times. The chain combines TRBV2 with TRBJ2-5; D may be TRBD2 (6 bases). The CDR3 has 12 residues. The V and J ends lost 4 bases and 7 bases respectively, with 10 bases between them. Germline V lookup: CDR1 SNHLY, CDR2 FYNNEI. For the CDR3, the DNA is TGTGCCAGCAGTGGACCCGGGGGGACCCAGTACTTC. Translation gives CASSGPGGTQYF.

The genes are TRBV15 and TRBJ2-3, with no clear D. Looked up from germline, CDR1 is LNHNV and CDR2 is YYDKDF (reference sequence). The CDR3 length is 17 residues. The ends were cut back, 5 bases at V and 1 base at J, with 19 bases in the middle. The CDR3 nucleotides are TGTGCCACCAGCTTCTATACGGATACCCCTGGCACAGATACGCAGTATTTT. It yields the protein CATSFYTDTPGTDTQYF.

The chain links TRBV5-5 to TRBJ2-7; a possible D gene is TRBD1 (5 bases). The CDR3 is made up of 15 amino acids. Trimming cost V 4 bases and J 0 bases, with 14 bases left between them. Germline V lookup: CDR1 SGHKS, CDR2 YYEKEE (reference sequence). CDR3 region: CASSPGHFSSYEQYF. CDR3 sequence (DNA): TGTGCCAGCAGCCCTGGACACTTCTCCTCCTACGAGCAGTACTTC.

There are many counts of this clonotype. The J gene is TRBJ2-5, the V gene TRBV15; the D is unclear. CDR3 length equals 13 residues. Looked up from germline, CDR1 is LNHNV and CDR2 is YYDKDF (reference sequence). The germline V and J ends were trimmed by 0 bases and 5 bases, with 7 bases remaining between them. The CDR3, as DNA: TGTGCCACCAGCAGAGATCCCGTGGAGACCCAGTACTTC. Its protein product is CATSRDPVETQYF.

The chain links TRBV5-5 to TRBJ2-5, with a possible D match to TRBD2 (6 bases). Trimming shortened V by 0 bases and J by 3 bases, and 18 bases separated the two germline ends. Germline lookup yields CDR1 SGHKS and CDR2 YYEKEE (reference sequence). CDR3 length: 17 amino acids. The CDR3 here is CASSLVVAGLTKETQYF. In DNA, the CDR3 is TGTGCCAGCAGCTTGGTTGTTGCGGGATTAACAAAAGAGACCCAGTACTTC.

Only a few counts were recorded for this clonotype. This sequence joins TRBV2 and TRBJ1-1; D not certain. Between the trimmed V and J ends, which lost 6 bases and 7 bases, there was a span of 15 bases. Germline assignment: CDR1 SNHLY and CDR2 FYNNEI. The CDR3 spans 13 residues. CDR3 region: CASRADLIGEAFF. Written as DNA, the CDR3 is TGTGCCAGCAGAGCAGACCTTATCGGTGAAGCTTTCTTT.

This clonotype was seen a few times. V usage is TRBV6-1 and J usage is TRBJ2-2, with 9 nucleotides matching TRBD2. The germline gives CDR1 MNHNS, CDR2 SASEGT. V dropped 7 bases and J dropped 4; count of bases not matched to a gene: 4. This CDR3 is 14 amino acids long. The DNA of the CDR3 is TGTGCCAGCAATAGCGGGAGTGGCACCGGGGAGCTGTTTTTT. This translates into CASNSGSGTGELFF.

The genes are TRBV12-3 or TRBV12-4 and TRBJ1-2; D is uncertain. This CDR3 has 12 amino acids. The V and J ends lost 1 base and 8 bases respectively, with 8 bases between them. The CDR3 loop is CASSLVGSGYTF. As DNA, the CDR3 is TGTGCCAGCAGTTTAGTAGGGAGCGGCTACACCTTC.

This clonotype was recorded a few times. This rearrangement joins TRBV10-3 to TRBJ2-4; possible D gene TRBD1, 5 bases. Trimming removed 0 bases from V and 7 bases from J, with 13 bases in between. The CDR3 length is 15 residues. Germline lookup yields CDR1 ENHRY and CDR2 SYGVKD. The CDR3, as DNA: TGTGCCATCAGTGAGTCGTCGCAGGGTCGGAACATTCAGTACTTC. Residues: CAISESSQGRNIQYF.

In the case of this clonotype: At one end the junction does not follow the germline gene, possibly because of a read error. This chain joins TRBV10-1 and TRBJ2-1; D remains unclear. This CDR3 is 13 amino acids long. Germline CDR1 is WNHNN and CDR2 is SYGVQD (reference sequence). The CDR3 here is CASAERLYSEQFF. The CDR3 DNA is TGCGCCAGTGCGGAAAGACTGTACAGTGAGCAGTTCTTC.

This rearrangement joins TRBV20-1 to TRBJ1-4; D possibly corresponds to TRBD1 (5 bases). Germline-derived CDR1 and CDR2 are DFQATT and SNEGSKA (reference sequence). The CDR3 length is 15 residues. Deletions cut 2 bases from V and 7 bases from J, with 17 bases between. This CDR3 is CSARTLGQGGEKLFF. The CDR3 nucleotides read TGCAGTGCTAGAACCTTGGGGCAGGGTGGTGAAAAACTGTTTTTT.

The chain employs TRBV20-1 and TRBJ2-6, with D hard to call. The ends were cut back, 0 bases at V and 0 bases at J, with 12 bases in the middle. The CDR3 contains 17 residues. The germline CDR1 and CDR2 sequences are DFQATT and SNEGSKA (reference sequence). The CDR3 region has the DNA TGCAGTGCTAGAGATCCCCTTACGAGCTCTGGGGCCAACGTCCTGACTTTC. It is translated as CSARDPLTSSGANVLTF.

This clonotype has ten or more counts. This chain uses TRBV29-1 with TRBJ1-2; D remains unclear. V lost 7 bases and J lost 1, with 13 bases in between. In germline, CDR1 is SQVTM, CDR2 ANQGSEA. The CDR3 has 13 residues. CDR3 nucleotides: TGCAGCGACGCCCAAAGCGGTAACTATGGCTACACCTTC. Translated, it gives CSDAQSGNYGYTF.

This clonotype showed up just a few times. The rearrangement links TRBV4-3 to TRBJ2-1; perhaps TRBD2 as D (6 bases). V was pared by 0 bases and J by 8 bases, with 20 bases between. Germline CDR1 and CDR2: LGHNA and YSLEER. This CDR3 contains 17 residues. The CDR3: CASSQDFYGGTWHEQFF. In DNA form, the CDR3 reads TGCGCCAGCAGCCAAGATTTCTACGGGGGTACCTGGCATGAGCAGTTCTTC.

This clonotype was recorded many times. The chain carries TRBV6-2 or TRBV6-3 and TRBJ2-7; possibly TRBD1 for D (5 bases). The length of the CDR3 is 11 residues. The germline CDR1 and CDR2 sequences are MNHEY and SVGEGT. V was clipped by 2 bases and J by 9 bases, with 8 bases between them. DNA for the CDR3: TGTGCCAGCAGTTACGGGGCGGTGCAGTACTTC. Amino acids: CASSYGAVQYF.

This chain uses TRBV11-2 with TRBJ2-5; D is ambiguous. Trimming stripped 1 base from V and 5 bases from J, with 11 bases between. CDR3 size: 14 residues. Germline-derived CDR1 and CDR2 are SGHAT and FQNNGV. The CDR3 loop reads CASSLAGQWETQYF. In DNA form, the CDR3 reads TGTGCCAGCAGCTTAGCGGGCCAGTGGGAGACCCAGTACTTC.

The J gene is TRBJ2-2, the V gene TRBV12-3 or TRBV12-4; weak D call: TRBD2 (6 bases). This CDR3 spans 15 amino acids. Between the trimmed V and J ends, which lost 3 bases and 1 base, there was a span of 9 bases. CDR3 residues: CASSLSGRNTGELFF. CDR3 bases: TGTGCCAGCAGTTTGTCCGGGAGGAACACCGGGGAGCTGTTTTTT.